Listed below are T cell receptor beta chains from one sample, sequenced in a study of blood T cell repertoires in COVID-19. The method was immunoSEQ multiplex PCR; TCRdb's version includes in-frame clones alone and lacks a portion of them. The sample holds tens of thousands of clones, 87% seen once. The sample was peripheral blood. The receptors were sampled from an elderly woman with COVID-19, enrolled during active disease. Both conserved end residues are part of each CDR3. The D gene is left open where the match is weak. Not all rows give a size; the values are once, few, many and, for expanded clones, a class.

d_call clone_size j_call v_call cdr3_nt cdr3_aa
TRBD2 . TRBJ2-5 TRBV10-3 TGTGCCATCAGTGATTTTGGCGGGGGGGCCTTGAAGGACCAGTACTTC CAISDFGGGALKDQYF
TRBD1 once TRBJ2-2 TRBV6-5 TGTGCCAGCAGTTACTCGCTAGGGGGCAACACCGGGGAGCTGTTTTTT CASSYSLGGNTGELFF
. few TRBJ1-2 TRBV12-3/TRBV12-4 TGTGCCAGCAGAAGCGGACAGAATGGCTACACCTTC CASRSGQNGYTF
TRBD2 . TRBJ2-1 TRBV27 TGTGCCAGCAGTAAAATGACTAGCGGGGGAGGGTATGAGCAGTTCTTC CASSKMTSGGGYEQFF
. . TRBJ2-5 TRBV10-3 TGTGCCATCAGTGAGTCCTCGACAGCCAAGACCCAGTACTTC CAISESSTAKTQYF
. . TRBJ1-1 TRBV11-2 TGTGCCAGCAGCCACCGAGGGGGGGCGGCCACTGAAGCTTTCTTT CASSHRGGAATEAFF
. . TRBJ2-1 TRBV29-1 TGCAGCGTGGGGGGATTCCTCTCCTACAATGAGCAGTTCTTC CSVGGFLSYNEQFF
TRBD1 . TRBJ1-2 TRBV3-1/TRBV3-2 TGTGCCAGCAGCCACCGGGACAGGGGTAACTATGGCTACACCTTC CASSHRDRGNYGYTF
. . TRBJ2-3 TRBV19 TGTGCCAGTAGTCCAAGACAAGGGGCTTCAGATACGCAGTATTTT CASSPRQGASDTQYF
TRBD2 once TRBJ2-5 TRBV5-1 TGCGCCAGCAGCCTGGGACTAGCGGGCCAGGGGGAGACCCAGTACTTC CASSLGLAGQGETQYF
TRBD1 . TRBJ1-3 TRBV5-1 TGCGCCAGCAGCTTGGCCGAGGCCAGGGGGCTATCAGGAAACACCATATATTTT CASSLAEARGLSGNTIYF
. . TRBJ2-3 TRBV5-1 TGCGCCAGCAGCTTGGGTGTCGACAGACGCACAGATACGCAGTATTTT CASSLGVDRRTDTQYF
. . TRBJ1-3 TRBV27 TGTGCCAGCAGTTTGTCGGGGTATGGCTTAGGAAACACCATATATTTT CASSLSGYGLGNTIYF
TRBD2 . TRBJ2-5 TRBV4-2 TGTGCCAGCAGCCAACAGTTCCACATCGGGGGGGGAATGGAGACCCAGTACTTC CASSQQFHIGGGMETQYF
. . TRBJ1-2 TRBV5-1 TGCGCCAGCAGCTTGGAGGGAGGCTATGGCTACACCTTC CASSLEGGYGYTF
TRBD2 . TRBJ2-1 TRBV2 TGTGCCAGCATATTAAGCGGGGGCTTCTACAATGAGCAGTTCTTC CASILSGGFYNEQFF
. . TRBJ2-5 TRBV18 TGTGCCAGCTCAACAAGGAACAAGGGAGGAGAGACCCAGTACTTC CASSTRNKGGETQYF
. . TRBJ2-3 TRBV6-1 TGTGCCAGCAGTGAAGCGGCGGCCAATACGCAGTATTTT CASSEAAANTQYF
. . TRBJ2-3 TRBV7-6 TGTGCCAGCAGTCTGGGAGGCCGGGTCGCAGATACGCAGTATTTT CASSLGGRVADTQYF
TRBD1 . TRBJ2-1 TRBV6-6 TGTGCCAGCAGTTATACCGGGACAGGGCAATACAATGAGCAGTTCTTC CASSYTGTGQYNEQFF
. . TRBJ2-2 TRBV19 TGTGCCAGTAGTATTAATACCGGGGAGCTGTTTTTT CASSINTGELFF
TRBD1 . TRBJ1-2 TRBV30 TGTGCCACAGGACAGGGTAACTATGGCTACACCTTC CATGQGNYGYTF
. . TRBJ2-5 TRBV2 TGTGCCAGCAGGGAACTGCAAGAGACCCAGTACTTC CASRELQETQYF
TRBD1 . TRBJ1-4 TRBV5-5 TGTGCCAGCAGCCCCCGACAGGGATCGGGGGAAAAACTGTTTTTT CASSPRQGSGEKLFF
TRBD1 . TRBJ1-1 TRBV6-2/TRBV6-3 TGTGCCAGCAGTCAAGGACAGGGACGGAACACTGAAGCTTTCTTT CASSQGQGRNTEAFF
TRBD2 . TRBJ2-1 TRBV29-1 TGCAGCGTGGGCACTAGCGGGGGATACAATGAGCAGTTCTTC CSVGTSGGYNEQFF
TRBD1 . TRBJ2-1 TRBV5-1 TGCGCCAGCAGCTTTACAGGGGGCGGGTTTGAGCAGTTCTTC CASSFTGGGFEQFF
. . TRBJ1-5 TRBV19 TGTGCCAGTAGTATGCACAGGGTGAGCAATCAGCCCCAGCATTTT CASSMHRVSNQPQHF
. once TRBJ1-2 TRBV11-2 TGTGCCAGCAGCCCACTACAGGGAAGGGACTATGGCTACACCTTC CASSPLQGRDYGYTF
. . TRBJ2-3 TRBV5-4 TGTGCCAGCAGCTTGCCGGGTAGATCGGATACGCAGTATTTT CASSLPGRSDTQYF
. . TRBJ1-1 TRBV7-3 TGTGCCAGCAGCTTGGAGCAGTCCACTGAAGCTTTCTTT CASSLEQSTEAFF
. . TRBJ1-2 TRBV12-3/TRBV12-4 TGTGGAACGCTGGAAGATCGAGGGGGCTACACCTTC CGTLEDRGGYTF
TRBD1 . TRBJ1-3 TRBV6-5 TGTGCCAGCAGTTATTCGGACAGGGCCCAAAACACCATATATTTT CASSYSDRAQNTIYF
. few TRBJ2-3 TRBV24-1 TGTGCCACCAGTGATTCGGCAGGGGGCACAGATACGCAGTATTTT CATSDSAGGTDTQYF
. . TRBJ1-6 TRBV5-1 TGCGCCAGCAGCTTCGACAGAGTTGAACTCCACTTT CASSFDRVELHF
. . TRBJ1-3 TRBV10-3 TGTGCCATCAGTGAGTCGGCGCGGGGGGGCCCTGGAAACACCATATATTTT CAISESARGGPGNTIYF
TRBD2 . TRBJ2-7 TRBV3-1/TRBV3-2 TGTGCCAGCAGCCTAGCCACCGGGACTAGGCCCTACGAGCAGTACTTC CASSLATGTRPYEQYF
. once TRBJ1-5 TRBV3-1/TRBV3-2 TGTGCCAGCAGCCCCGGGATCGATCAGCCCCAGCATTTT CASSPGIDQPQHF
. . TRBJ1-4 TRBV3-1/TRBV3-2 TGTGCCAGCAGCCAAGGGACAGTCGCAACTAATGAAAAACTGTTTTTT CASSQGTVATNEKLFF
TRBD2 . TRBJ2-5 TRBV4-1 TGCGCCAGCAGCCAAGAGAGGGCTAGCGGGGCAGAGACCCAGTACTTC CASSQERASGAETQYF
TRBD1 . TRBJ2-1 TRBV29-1 TGCAGCGGCGGACAGGGGGCTTCCGGCTACAATGAGCAGTTCTTC CSGGQGASGYNEQFF
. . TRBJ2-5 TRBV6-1 TGTGCCAGCAGTGACACAGGGAATCAAGAGACCCAGTACTTC CASSDTGNQETQYF
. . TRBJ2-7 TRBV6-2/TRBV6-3 TGTGCCAGCAGTTCCACAGCGGGTGTAACCTACGAGCAGTACTTC CASSSTAGVTYEQYF
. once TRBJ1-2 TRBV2 TGTGCCAGCCTCGGCCAGGGAAGCGATGGCTACACCTTC CASLGQGSDGYTF
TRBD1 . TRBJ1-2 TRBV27 TGTGCCAGCAGTCAAACCCGGACAGGGTACGGCTACACCTTC CASSQTRTGYGYTF
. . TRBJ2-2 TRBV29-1 TGCAGCGTGCGGGATTCGAACACCGGGGAGCTGTTTTTT CSVRDSNTGELFF
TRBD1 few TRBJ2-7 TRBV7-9 TGTGCCAGCAGCTTGGGTGGGCCAGGGGGCTTCGACGAGCAGTACTTC CASSLGGPGGFDEQYF
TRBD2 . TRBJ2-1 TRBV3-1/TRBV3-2 TGTGCCAGCAGCTCCGGAGCGGGGGACTACAATGAGCAGTTCTTC CASSSGAGDYNEQFF
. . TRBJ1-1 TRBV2 TGTGCCAGCAGTGAATCAGGACTTGGTGAAGCTTTCTTT CASSESGLGEAFF